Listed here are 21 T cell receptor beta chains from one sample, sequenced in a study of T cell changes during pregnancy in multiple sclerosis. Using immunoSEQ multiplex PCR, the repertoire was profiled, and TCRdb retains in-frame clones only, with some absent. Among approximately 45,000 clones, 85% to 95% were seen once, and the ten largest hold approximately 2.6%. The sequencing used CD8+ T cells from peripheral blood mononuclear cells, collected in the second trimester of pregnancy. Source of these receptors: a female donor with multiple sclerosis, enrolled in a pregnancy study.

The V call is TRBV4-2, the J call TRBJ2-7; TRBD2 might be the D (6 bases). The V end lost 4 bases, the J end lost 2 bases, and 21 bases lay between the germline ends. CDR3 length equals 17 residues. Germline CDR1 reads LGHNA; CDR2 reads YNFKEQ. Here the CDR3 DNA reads TGTGCCAGCAGCCTCTTCGGGGACTCCCAAAGCCCCTACGAGCAGTACTTC. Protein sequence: CASSLFGDSQSPYEQYF.

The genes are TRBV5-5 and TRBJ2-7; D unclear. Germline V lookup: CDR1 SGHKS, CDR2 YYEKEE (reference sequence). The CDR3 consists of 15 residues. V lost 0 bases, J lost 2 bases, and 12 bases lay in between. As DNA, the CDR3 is TGTGCCAGCAGCTTGGAGCAAGTCTCCACCTACGAGCAGTACTTC. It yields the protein CASSLEQVSTYEQYF. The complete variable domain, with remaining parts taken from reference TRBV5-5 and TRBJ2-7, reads DAGVTQSPTHLIKTRGQQVTLRCSPISGHKSVSWYQQVLGQGPQFIFQYYEKEERGRGNFPDRFSARQFPNYSSELNVNALLLGDSALYLCASSLEQVSTYEQYFGPGTRLTVT.

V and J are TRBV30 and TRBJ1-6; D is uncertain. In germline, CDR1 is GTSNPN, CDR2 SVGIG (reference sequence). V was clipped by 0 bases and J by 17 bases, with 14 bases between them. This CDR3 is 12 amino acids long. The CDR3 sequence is CAWSVGGYEFHF. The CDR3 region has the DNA TGTGCCTGGAGTGTAGGCGGATATGAGTTCCACTTT.

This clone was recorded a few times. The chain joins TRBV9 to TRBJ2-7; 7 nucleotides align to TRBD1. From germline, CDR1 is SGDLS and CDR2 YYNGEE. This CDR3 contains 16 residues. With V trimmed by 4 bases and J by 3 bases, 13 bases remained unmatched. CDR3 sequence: CASSPSPGTANYEQYF. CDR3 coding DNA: TGTGCCAGCAGCCCTAGCCCCGGGACAGCTAACTACGAGCAGTACTTC.

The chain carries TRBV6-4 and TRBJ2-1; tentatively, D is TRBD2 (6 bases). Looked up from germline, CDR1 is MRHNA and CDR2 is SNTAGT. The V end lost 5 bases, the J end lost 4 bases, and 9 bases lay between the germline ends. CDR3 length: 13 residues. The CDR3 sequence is CASSTGEYNEQFF. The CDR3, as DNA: TGTGCCAGCAGTACGGGGGAGTACAATGAGCAGTTCTTC.

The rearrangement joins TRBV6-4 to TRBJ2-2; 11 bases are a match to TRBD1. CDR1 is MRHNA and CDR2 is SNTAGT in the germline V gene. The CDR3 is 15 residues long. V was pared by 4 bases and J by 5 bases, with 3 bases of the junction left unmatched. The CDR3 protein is CASSGGTGGTGELFF. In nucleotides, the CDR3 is TGTGCCAGCAGTGGAGGGACAGGGGGTACCGGGGAGCTGTTTTTT.

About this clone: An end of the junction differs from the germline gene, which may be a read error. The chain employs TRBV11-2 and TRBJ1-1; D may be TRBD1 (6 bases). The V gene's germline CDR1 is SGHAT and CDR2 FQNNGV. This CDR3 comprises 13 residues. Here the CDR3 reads CASSLGRDTEAFF. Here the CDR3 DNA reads TGTGCCAGCAGCTTAGGTCGGGACACAGAAGCTTTCTTT.

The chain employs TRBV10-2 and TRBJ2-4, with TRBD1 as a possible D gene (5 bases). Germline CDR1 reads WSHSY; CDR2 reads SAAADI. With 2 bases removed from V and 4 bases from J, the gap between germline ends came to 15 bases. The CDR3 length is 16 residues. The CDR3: CASSEQGSVLKNIQYF. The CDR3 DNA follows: TGCGCCAGCAGTGAGCAGGGTTCGGTCCTAAAAAACATTCAGTACTTC.

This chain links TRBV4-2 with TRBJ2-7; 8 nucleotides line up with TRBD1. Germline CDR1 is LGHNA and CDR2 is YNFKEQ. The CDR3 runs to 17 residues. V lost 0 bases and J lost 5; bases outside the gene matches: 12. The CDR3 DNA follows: TGTGCCAGCAGCCAAGACCTGGGTGACAGGGGTGGGAACGAGCAGTACTTC. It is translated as CASSQDLGDRGGNEQYF.

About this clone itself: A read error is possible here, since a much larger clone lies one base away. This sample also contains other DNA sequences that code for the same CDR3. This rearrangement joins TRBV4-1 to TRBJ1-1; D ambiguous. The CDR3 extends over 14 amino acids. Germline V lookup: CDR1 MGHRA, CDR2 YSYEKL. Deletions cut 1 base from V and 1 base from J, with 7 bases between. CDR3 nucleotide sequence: TGCGCCAGCAGCCAAGCGGGAGGGAACACTGAAGCTTTCTTT. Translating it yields CASSQAGGNTEAFF.

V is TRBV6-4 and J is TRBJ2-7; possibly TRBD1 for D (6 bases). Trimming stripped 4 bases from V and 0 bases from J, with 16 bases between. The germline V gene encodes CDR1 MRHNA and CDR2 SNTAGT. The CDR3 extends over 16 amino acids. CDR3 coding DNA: TGTGCCAGCAGTGCATTACGGACAGATTGCTCCTACGAGCAGTACTTC. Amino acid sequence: CASSALRTDCSYEQYF.

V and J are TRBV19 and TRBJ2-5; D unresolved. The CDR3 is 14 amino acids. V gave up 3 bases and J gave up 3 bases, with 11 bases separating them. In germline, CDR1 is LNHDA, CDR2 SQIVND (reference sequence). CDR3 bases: TGTGCCAGTAGTATCGTCGGGTTGGAAGAGACCCAGTACTTC. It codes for CASSIVGLEETQYF.

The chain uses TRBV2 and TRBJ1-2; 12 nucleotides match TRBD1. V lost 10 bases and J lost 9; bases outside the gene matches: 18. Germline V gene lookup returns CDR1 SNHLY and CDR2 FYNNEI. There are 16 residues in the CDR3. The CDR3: CAMLQTPGQGASRYTF. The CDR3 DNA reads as TGTGCCATGCTTCAAACCCCGGGACAGGGGGCCTCACGCTACACCTTC.

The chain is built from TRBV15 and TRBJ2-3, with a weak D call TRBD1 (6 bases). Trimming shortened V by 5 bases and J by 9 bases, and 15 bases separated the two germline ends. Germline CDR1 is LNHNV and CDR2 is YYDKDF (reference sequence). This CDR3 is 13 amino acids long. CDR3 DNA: TGTGCCACCAGCGGCCCAACAGGGATAACGCAGTATTTT. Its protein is CATSGPTGITQYF.

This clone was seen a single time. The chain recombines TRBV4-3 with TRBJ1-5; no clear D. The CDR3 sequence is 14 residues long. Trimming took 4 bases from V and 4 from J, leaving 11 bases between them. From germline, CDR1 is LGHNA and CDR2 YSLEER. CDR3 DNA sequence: TGCGCCAGCAGCCCAGGTACGGGGAATCAGCCCCAGCATTTT. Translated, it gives CASSPGTGNQPQHF.

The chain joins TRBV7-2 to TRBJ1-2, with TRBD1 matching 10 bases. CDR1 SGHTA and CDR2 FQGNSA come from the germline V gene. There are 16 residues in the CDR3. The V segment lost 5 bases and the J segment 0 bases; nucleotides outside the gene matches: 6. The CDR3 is CASSTPGQGPNYGYTF. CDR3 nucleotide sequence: TGTGCCAGCAGCACCCCGGGACAGGGGCCTAACTATGGCTACACCTTC.

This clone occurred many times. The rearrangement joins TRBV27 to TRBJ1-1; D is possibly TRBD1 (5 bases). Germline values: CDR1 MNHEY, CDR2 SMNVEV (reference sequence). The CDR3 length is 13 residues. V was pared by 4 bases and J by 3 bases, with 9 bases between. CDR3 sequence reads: CASSWGGYTEAFF. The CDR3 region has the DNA TGTGCCAGCAGTTGGGGGGGGTACACTGAAGCTTTCTTT.

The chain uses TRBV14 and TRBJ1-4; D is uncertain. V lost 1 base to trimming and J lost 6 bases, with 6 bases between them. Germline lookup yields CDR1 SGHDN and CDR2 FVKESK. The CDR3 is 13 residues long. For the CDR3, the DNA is TGTGCCAGCAGCCAAGTGTCTGATGAAAAACTGTTTTTT. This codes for CASSQVSDEKLFF. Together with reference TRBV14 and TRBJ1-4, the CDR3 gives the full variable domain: EAGVTQFPSHSVIEKGQTVTLRCDPISGHDNLYWYRRVMGKEIKFLLHFVKESKQDESGMPNNRFLAERTGGTYSTLKVQPAELEDSGVYFCASSQVSDEKLFFGSGTQLSVL.

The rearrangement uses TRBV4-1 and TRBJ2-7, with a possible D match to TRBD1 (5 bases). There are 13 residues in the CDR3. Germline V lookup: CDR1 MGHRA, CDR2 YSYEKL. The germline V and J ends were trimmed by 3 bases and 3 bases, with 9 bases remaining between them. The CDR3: CASSHKDNYEQYF. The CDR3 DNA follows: TGCGCCAGCAGCCACAAGGACAACTACGAGCAGTACTTC.

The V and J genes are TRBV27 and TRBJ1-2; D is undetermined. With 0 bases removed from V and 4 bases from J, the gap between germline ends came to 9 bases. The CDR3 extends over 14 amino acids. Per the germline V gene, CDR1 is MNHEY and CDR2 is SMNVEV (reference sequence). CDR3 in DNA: TGTGCCAGCAGTTTATCTCGCGCCTCCTATGGCTACACCTTC. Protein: CASSLSRASYGYTF.

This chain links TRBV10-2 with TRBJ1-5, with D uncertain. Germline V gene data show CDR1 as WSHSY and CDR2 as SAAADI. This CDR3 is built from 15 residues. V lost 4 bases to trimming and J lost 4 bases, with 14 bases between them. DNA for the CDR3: TGCGCCAGCAGTGCCGGCGGGGTGGCTAATCAGCCCCAGCATTTT. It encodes CASSAGGVANQPQHF.